The rows below give T cell receptor beta chains drawn from one sample of a study of cytomegalovirus exposure and HLA in healthy donors. Assay: immunoSEQ multiplex PCR; the TCRdb copy retains only in-frame clones and omits some. The sample includes 110,000 to 150,000 clones, 70% of them seen just once. The sequencing input was PBMCs. The source of these receptors is a woman aged 60-75 years in good health and CMV-seropositive. The CDR3 runs from the conserved cysteine through the conserved F or W. D genes are given only for firm matches. Part of the rows lack a size; the others show once, few, many or a class for expanded clones.

TRBV18,19,TRBD1,NA,TRBJ2-6,TGTGCCAGCTCACCAATAAATACAGGGGGTGGCTCTGGGGCCAACGTCCTGACTTTC,CASSPINTGGGSGANVLTF
TRBV6-5,14,NA,NA,TRBJ2-3,TGTGCCAGCAGTAAAGGACTAAGAGCAGATACGCAGTATTTT,CASSKGLRADTQYF
TRBV6-5,16,TRBD1,NA,TRBJ2-7,TGTGCCAGCAGTTACTCGACGGGACAGGGCCTCTTCGAGCAGTACTTC,CASSYSTGQGLFEQYF
TRBV7-3,13,NA,NA,TRBJ2-7,TGTGCCAGCAGCTTGAGTCCCGAGGCCGGGCAGTACTTC,CASSLSPEAGQYF
TRBV28,14,NA,NA,TRBJ2-7,TGTGCCAGCAGTCCCCAGCGGGCCGCCTACGAGCAGTACTTC,CASSPQRAAYEQYF
TRBV5-1,13,TRBD1,NA,TRBJ1-2,TGCGCCAGCAGCTCGACAGGGGACTATGGCTACACCTTC,CASSSTGDYGYTF
TRBV29-1,12,NA,NA,TRBJ1-2,TGCAGCGCCTCTTTCCTATTATATGGCTACACCTTC,CSASFLLYGYTF
TRBV28,13,TRBD1,NA,TRBJ2-7,TGTGCCAGCCTTCGGACAGGGGTGAACGAGCAGTACTTC,CASLRTGVNEQYF
TRBV12-5,13,NA,NA,TRBJ1-1,TGTGCTAGTGCCGGACAGCTGAACACTGAAGCTTTCTTT,CASAGQLNTEAFF
TRBV28,13,NA,NA,TRBJ1-1,TGTGCCAGCAGTTTATCGGGGAGGGGGAAAGCTTTCTTT,CASSLSGRGKAFF
TRBV4-2,15,NA,NA,TRBJ1-3,TGTGCCAGCAGCCAAGAGCGACGGGGAGGAAACACCATATATTTT,CASSQERRGGNTIYF
TRBV28,15,NA,NA,TRBJ2-3,TGTGCCAGCAGTTTAACAGGGAGGGACACAGATACGCAGTATTTT,CASSLTGRDTDTQYF
TRBV28,14,TRBD1,NA,TRBJ2-7,TGTGCCAGCAGTTCGGGACAGGGGTATGGCGAGCAGTACTTC,CASSSGQGYGEQYF
TRBV10-1,12,NA,once,TRBJ2-7,TGCGCCAGCAGCCTGAGCTCCTACGAGCAGTACTTC,CASSLSSYEQYF
TRBV7-2,12,NA,NA,TRBJ2-2,TGTGCCAGCAGCCACCCCGGCGGGGAGCTGTTTTTT,CASSHPGGELFF
TRBV11-3,15,TRBD1,NA,TRBJ2-1,TGTGCCAGCAGCCCCTCGACAGGGGGCTGGAATGAGCAGTTCTTC,CASSPSTGGWNEQFF
TRBV5-4,14,NA,once,TRBJ1-1,TGTGCCAGCAGCCCCCCCGGGGTGCTCACTGAAGCTTTCTTT,CASSPPGVLTEAFF
TRBV5-1,15,TRBD2,NA,TRBJ2-1,TGCGCCAGCAGCTTGGGGACTAGCGCCTACAATGAGCAGTTCTTC,CASSLGTSAYNEQFF
TRBV7-2,15,TRBD1,NA,TRBJ2-7,TGTGCCAGCAGCTTATGGTGGGACAGGGGAGGCGAGCAGTACTTC,CASSLWWDRGGEQYF
TRBV6-4,12,TRBD1,once,TRBJ2-7,TGTGCCAGCAGGGGACAGAACTACGAGCAGTACTTC,CASRGQNYEQYF
TRBV18,14,NA,NA,TRBJ2-3,TGTGCCAGCTCAGACTGGACTATAACAGATACGCAGTATTTT,CASSDWTITDTQYF
TRBV28,15,NA,NA,TRBJ2-5,TGTGCCAGCAGTTTAGGCTCAGGGATCCAAGAGACCCAGTACTTC,CASSLGSGIQETQYF
TRBV7-6,15,TRBD1,few,TRBJ2-7,TGTGCCAGCAGCCCCCGGGCAGGGGGCGAGCGCGAGCAGTACTTC,CASSPRAGGEREQYF
TRBV11-2,15,TRBD1,NA,TRBJ1-3,TGTGCCAGCGGTACAGGGGGCGGCTCTGGAAACACCATATATTTT,CASGTGGGSGNTIYF
TRBV27,16,TRBD1,NA,TRBJ1-2,TGTGCCAGCAGTCTGACCGGGACAGCCAGTAACTATGGCTACACCTTC,CASSLTGTASNYGYTF
TRBV29-1,13,NA,NA,TRBJ2-2,TGCAGCGTTGCACACACCTACACCGGGGAGCTGTTTTTT,CSVAHTYTGELFF
TRBV7-2,15,NA,NA,TRBJ2-7,TGTGCCAGCAGCCCCCGTTCCGGACTTGTGTACGAGCAGTACTTC,CASSPRSGLVYEQYF
TRBV29-1,11,NA,NA,TRBJ1-4,TGCAGCGTATCGACTAATGAAAAACTGTTTTTT,CSVSTNEKLFF
TRBV28,16,NA,few,TRBJ1-2,TGTGCCAGCAGTTCTTTACGGGGGGCGAGTAACTATGGCTACACCTTC,CASSSLRGASNYGYTF
TRBV7-9,15,TRBD1,NA,TRBJ1-2,TGTGCCAGCAGCGTGTGGACAGGCCCTAACTATGGCTACACCTTC,CASSVWTGPNYGYTF
TRBV30,16,NA,once,TRBJ2-2,TGTGCCTGTACGAATGTGATAGCGGCAAACACCGGGGAGCTGTTTTTT,CACTNVIAANTGELFF
TRBV6-1,15,TRBD1,NA,TRBJ2-2,TGTGCCAGCAGACAAGACAGGGTCCCGACCGGGGAGCTGTTTTTT,CASRQDRVPTGELFF
TRBV19,18,TRBD2,once,TRBJ2-1,TGTGCCAGTAGTTTAGCGGGAGTACATCTTCGGGGGTACAATGAGCAGTTCTTC,CASSLAGVHLRGYNEQFF
TRBV6-1,14,NA,NA,TRBJ2-3,TGTGCCAGCAGTGAAAGGAGCGCTCCAGATACGCAGTATTTT,CASSERSAPDTQYF
TRBV4-2,17,NA,NA,TRBJ2-2,TGTGCCAGCAGCCAGGCCGTGGGACTGTTGAACACCGGGGAGCTGTTTTTT,CASSQAVGLLNTGELFF
TRBV6-5,15,TRBD1,once,TRBJ1-2,TGTGCCAGCAGCCGACAGGGGCCTGCTAACTATGGCTACACCTTC,CASSRQGPANYGYTF
TRBV10-2,12,NA,NA,TRBJ1-2,TGCGCCAAACAACCCCAGGGTAGTGGCTACACCTTC,CAKQPQGSGYTF
TRBV5-4,18,TRBD2,few,TRBJ2-5,TGTGCCAGCAGCCCCGGGACTAGCGGGAGGGCAAGGCAAGAGACCCAGTACTTC,CASSPGTSGRARQETQYF
TRBV19,14,NA,NA,TRBJ2-5,TGTGCCAGTAGTATGCGGCAGGGGGGAGAGACCCAGTACTTC,CASSMRQGGETQYF
TRBV5-1,14,NA,NA,TRBJ1-1,TGCGCCAGCAGCTCGCGGTCAGAAAACACTGAAGCTTTCTTT,CASSSRSENTEAFF
TRBV28,12,NA,NA,TRBJ2-7,TGTGCCAGCAGCTCCGGAGGGGAAAAGCAGTACTTC,CASSSGGEKQYF
TRBV28,16,NA,NA,TRBJ1-1,TGTGCCAGCAGTTTATTTGGGCAGCAAAGGAACACTGAAGCTTTCTTT,CASSLFGQQRNTEAFF